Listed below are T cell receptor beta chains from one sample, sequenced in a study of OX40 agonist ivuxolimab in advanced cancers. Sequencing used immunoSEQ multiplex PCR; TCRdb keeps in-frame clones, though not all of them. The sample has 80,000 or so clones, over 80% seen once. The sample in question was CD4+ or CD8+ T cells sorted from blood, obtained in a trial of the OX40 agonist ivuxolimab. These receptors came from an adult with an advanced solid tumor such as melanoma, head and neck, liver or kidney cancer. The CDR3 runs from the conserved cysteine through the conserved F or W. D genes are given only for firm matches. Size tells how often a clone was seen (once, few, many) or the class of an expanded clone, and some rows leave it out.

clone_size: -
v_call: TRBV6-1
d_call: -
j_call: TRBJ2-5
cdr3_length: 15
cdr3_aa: CASSWAGSTRETQYF
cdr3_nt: TGTGCCAGCAGTTGGGCAGGATCCACGCGGGAGACCCAGTACTTC

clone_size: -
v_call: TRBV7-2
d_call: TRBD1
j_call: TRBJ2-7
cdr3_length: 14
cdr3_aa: CASSVQTGEYEQYF
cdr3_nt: TGTGCCAGCAGCGTTCAGACAGGGGAGTACGAGCAGTACTTC

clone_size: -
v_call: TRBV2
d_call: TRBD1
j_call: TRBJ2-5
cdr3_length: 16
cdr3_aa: CASRKGTGGYQETQYF
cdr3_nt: TGTGCCAGCAGAAAAGGGACAGGGGGATACCAAGAGACCCAGTACTTC

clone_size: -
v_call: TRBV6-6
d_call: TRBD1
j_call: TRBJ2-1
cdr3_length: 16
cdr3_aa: CASTISGQGPTHEQFF
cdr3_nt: TGTGCCAGCACAATAAGTGGACAGGGGCCCACACATGAGCAGTTCTTC

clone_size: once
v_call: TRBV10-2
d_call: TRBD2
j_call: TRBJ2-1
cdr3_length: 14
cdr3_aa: CASSTSGSGNEQFF
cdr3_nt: TGCGCCAGTTCCACTAGCGGGTCCGGTAATGAGCAGTTCTTC

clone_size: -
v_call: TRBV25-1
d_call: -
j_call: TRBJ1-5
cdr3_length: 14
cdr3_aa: CASSEPGDGVPQHF
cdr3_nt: TGTGCCAGCAGTGAACCAGGGGACGGGGTGCCCCAGCATTTT

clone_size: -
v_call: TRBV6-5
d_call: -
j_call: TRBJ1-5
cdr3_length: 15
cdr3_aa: CASRSSWAELGPQHF
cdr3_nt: TGTGCCAGCAGGTCAAGTTGGGCCGAGCTAGGGCCCCAGCATTTT

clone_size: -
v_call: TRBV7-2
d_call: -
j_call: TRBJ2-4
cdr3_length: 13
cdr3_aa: CASSVSTENIQYF
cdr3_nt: TGTGCCAGCAGCGTTTCGACAGAAAACATTCAGTACTTC

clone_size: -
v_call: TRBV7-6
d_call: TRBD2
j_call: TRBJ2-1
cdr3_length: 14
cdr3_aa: CASSFTSGGTEQFF
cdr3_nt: TGTGCCAGCAGCTTTACTAGCGGGGGTACTGAGCAGTTCTTC

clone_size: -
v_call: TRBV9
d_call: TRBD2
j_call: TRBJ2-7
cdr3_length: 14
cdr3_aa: CASSVEAGGGEQYF
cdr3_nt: TGTGCCAGCAGCGTAGAAGCGGGAGGGGGTGAGCAGTACTTC

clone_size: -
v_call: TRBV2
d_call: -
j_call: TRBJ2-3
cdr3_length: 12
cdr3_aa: CASTPGTDTQYF
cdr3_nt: TGTGCCAGCACTCCCGGGACAGATACGCAGTATTTT

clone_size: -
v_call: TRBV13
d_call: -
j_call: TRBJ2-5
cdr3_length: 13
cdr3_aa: CASSPPQAETQYF
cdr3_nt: TGTGCCAGCAGCCCCCCCCAGGCAGAGACCCAGTACTTC

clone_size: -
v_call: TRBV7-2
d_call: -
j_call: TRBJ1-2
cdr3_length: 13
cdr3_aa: CASSIGGNYGYTF
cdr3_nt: TGTGCCAGCTCTATAGGGGGAAACTATGGCTACACCTTC

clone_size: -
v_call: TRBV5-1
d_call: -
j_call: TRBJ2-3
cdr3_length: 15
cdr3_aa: CASSFQGLQADTQYF
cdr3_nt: TGCGCCAGCAGCTTCCAGGGCCTACAGGCAGATACGCAGTATTTT

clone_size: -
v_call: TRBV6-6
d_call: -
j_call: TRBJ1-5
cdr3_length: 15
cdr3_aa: CASSYDHGDNQPQHF
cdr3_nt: TGTGCCAGCAGTTATGACCACGGAGACAATCAGCCCCAGCATTTT

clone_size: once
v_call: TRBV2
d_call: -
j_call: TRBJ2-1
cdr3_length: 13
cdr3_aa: CASSEEEVGEQFF
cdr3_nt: TGTGCCAGCAGTGAGGAAGAGGTCGGTGAGCAGTTCTTC

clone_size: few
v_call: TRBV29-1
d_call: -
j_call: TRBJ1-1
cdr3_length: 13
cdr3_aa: CSVGTALSTEAFF
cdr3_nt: TGCAGCGTTGGGACCGCTCTTTCGACTGAAGCTTTCTTT

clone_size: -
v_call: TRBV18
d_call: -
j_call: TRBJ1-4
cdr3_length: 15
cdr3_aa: CASSLMDRPNEKLFF
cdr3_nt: TGTGCCAGCTCACTAATGGACAGACCTAATGAAAAACTGTTTTTT

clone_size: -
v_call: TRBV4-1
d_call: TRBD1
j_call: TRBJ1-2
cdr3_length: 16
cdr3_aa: CASSLSGTGGLGGYTF
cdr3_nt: TGCGCCAGCAGCCTTTCCGGGACAGGGGGGCTTGGTGGCTACACCTTC

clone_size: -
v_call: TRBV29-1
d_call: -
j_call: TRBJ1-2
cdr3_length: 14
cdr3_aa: CSVGAGGLNYGYTF
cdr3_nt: TGCAGCGTAGGGGCGGGGGGACTTAACTATGGCTACACCTTC

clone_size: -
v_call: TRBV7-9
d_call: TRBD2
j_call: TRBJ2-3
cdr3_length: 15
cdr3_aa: CASSLSASGLDTQYF
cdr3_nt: TGTGCCAGCAGCTTAAGCGCTAGCGGGTTAGATACGCAGTATTTT

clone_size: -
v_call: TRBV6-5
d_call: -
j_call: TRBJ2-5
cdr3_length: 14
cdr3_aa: CASSYSRGMETQYF
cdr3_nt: TGTGCCAGCAGTTACTCACGCGGGATGGAGACCCAGTACTTC

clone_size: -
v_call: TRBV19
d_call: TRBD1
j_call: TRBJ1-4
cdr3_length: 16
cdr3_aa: CASTDRGGIHSEKLFF
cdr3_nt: TGTGCCAGCACCGACAGGGGTGGGATCCATAGTGAAAAACTGTTTTTT

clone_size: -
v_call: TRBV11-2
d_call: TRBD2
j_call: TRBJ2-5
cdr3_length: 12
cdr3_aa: CASSSGGETQYF
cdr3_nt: TGTGCCAGCAGCTCCGGGGGGGAGACCCAGTACTTC

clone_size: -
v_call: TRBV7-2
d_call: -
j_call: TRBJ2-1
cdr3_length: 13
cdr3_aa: CASSLGPYNEQFF
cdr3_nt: TGTGCCAGCAGCTTGGGACCGTACAATGAGCAGTTCTTC

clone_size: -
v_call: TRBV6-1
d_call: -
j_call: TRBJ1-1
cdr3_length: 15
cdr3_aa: CASSKDSSPNTEAFF
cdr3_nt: TGTGCCAGCAGTAAAGACAGCTCTCCGAACACTGAAGCTTTCTTT

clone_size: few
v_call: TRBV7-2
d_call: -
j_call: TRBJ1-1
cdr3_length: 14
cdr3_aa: CASSLEGSGTEAFF
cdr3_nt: TGTGCCAGCAGCTTAGAGGGTAGTGGCACTGAAGCTTTCTTT

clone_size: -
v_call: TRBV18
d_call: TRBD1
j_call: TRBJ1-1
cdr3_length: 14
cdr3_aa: CASSPLDRADEAFF
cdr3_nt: TGTGCCAGCTCACCACTCGACAGGGCGGATGAAGCTTTCTTT

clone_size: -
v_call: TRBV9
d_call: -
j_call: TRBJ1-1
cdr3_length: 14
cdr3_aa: CASSVAQGGTEAFF
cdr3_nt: TGTGCCAGCAGCGTAGCTCAGGGTGGAACTGAAGCTTTCTTT

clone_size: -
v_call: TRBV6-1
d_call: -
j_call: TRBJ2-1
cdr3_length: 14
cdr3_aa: CASSAVQGHRGQFF
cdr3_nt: TGTGCCAGCAGTGCGGTTCAGGGGCACAGAGGGCAGTTCTTC

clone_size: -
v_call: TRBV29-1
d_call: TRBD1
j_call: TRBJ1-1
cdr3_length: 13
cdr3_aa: CSVDPRQGREAFF
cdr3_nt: TGCAGCGTTGACCCCCGACAGGGGAGGGAAGCTTTCTTT

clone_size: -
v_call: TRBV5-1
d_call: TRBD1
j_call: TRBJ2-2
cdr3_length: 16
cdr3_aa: CASSLGWDRTPGELFF
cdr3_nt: TGCGCCAGCAGCTTGGGTTGGGACAGGACCCCCGGGGAGCTGTTTTTT

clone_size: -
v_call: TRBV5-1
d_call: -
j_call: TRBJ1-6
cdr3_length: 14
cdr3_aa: CASSPSGRNSPLHF
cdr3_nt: TGTGCCAGCAGCCCCTCAGGGAGGAATTCACCCCTCCACTTT

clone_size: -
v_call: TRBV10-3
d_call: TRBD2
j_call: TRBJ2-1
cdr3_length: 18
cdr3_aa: CAIRGTSGGLRSYNEQFF
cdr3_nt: TGTGCCATCAGGGGGACTAGCGGGGGCTTGAGGTCCTACAATGAGCAGTTCTTC

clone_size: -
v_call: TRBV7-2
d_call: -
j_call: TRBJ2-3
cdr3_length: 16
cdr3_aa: CASSLAGRMYTDTQYF
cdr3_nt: TGTGCCAGCAGCTTAGCGGGCCGGATGTACACAGATACGCAGTATTTT

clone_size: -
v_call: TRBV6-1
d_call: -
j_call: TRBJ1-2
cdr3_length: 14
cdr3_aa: CASSELGRRYGYTF
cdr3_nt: TGTGCCAGCAGTGAACTCGGCAGACGGTATGGCTACACCTTC

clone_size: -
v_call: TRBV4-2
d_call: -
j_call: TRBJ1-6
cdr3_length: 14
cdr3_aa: CASSQDWRDSPLHF
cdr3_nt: TGTGCCAGCAGCCAAGATTGGAGGGATTCACCCCTCCACTTT

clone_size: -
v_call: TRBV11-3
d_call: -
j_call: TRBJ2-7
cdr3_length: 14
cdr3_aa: CASSLAGGYGEQYF
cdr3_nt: TGTGCCAGCAGCTTGGCCGGGGGCTATGGCGAGCAGTACTTC

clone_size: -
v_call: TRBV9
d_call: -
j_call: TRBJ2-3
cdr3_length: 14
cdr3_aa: CASSATPDGETQYF
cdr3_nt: TGTGCCAGCAGCGCCACGCCGGACGGGGAGACGCAGTATTTT

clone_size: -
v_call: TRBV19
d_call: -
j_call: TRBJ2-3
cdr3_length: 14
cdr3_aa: CATSLGASTDTQYF
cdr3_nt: TGTGCCACTTCCTTAGGGGCTAGCACAGATACGCAGTATTTT

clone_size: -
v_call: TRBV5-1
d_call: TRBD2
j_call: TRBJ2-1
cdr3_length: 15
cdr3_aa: CASSPQAGGINEQFF
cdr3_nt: TGCGCCAGCAGCCCCCAAGCGGGAGGAATCAATGAGCAGTTCTTC

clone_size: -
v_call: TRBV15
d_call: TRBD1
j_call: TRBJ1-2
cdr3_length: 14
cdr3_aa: CATRPGTGAYGYTF
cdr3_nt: TGTGCCACCAGGCCCGGGACAGGTGCCTATGGCTACACCTTC

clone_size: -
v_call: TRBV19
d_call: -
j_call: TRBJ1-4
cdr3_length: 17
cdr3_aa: CASTKNPPRATNEKLFF
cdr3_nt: TGTGCCAGTACCAAAAACCCCCCACGAGCAACTAATGAAAAACTGTTTTTT

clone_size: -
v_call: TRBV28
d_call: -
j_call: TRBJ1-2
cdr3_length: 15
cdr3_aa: CASTSMGNTNYGYTF
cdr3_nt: TGTGCCAGCACCTCAATGGGGAATACGAACTATGGCTACACCTTC